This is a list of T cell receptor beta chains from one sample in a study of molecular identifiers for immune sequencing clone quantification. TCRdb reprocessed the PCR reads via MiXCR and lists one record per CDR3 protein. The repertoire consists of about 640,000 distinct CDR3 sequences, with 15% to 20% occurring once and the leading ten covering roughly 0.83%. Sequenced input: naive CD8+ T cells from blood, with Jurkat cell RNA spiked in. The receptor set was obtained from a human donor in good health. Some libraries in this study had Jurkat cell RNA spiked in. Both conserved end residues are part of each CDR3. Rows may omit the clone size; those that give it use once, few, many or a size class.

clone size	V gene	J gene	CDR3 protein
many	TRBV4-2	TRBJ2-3	CASSQESGSLADTQYF
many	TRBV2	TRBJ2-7	CASSEGQGVNEQYF
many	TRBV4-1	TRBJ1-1	CASSQEIPAVTEAFF
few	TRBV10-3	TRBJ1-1	CAISEQGLNTEAFF
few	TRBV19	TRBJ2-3	CASSIVGGLAVDTQYF
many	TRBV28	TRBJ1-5	CASLTNRGPGSNQPQHF
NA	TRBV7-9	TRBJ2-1	CASSLPAGGSHSSYNEQFF
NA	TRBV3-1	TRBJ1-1	CASSRTGLNPHYLNTEAFF
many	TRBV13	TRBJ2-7	CASSPGGFTEQYF
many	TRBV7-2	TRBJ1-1	CASRGQVGRGTEAFF
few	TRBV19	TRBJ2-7	CASSAAGIIYEQYF
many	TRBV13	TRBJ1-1	CASSLMGGQTEAFF
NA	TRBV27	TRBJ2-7	CACSFGYEQYF
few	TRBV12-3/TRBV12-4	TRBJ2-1	CASTNLGVTEQFF
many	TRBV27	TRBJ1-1	CASSLLQGRTEAFF
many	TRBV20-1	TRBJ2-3	CSASWVTTDTQYF
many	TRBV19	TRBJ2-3	CASSIYINTDTQYF
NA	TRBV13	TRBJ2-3	CASSQTAGTGTQYF
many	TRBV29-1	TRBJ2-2	CSVGDRANTGELFF
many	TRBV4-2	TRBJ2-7	CASSQEVRRGYEQYF
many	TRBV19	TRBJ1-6	CASSNDDRGNNSPLHF
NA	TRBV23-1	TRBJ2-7	CASRQKARDRIAYEQYF
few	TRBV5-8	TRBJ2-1	CASSFQRAKPDEQFF
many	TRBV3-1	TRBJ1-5	CASSQESHRQHF